The following is a T cell receptor (beta chain) sequence with its context. Original handling: Using reference gene primer amplification, nucleated cell counts were estimated. Method: immunoSEQ multiplex PCR; TCRdb's copy keeps in-frame clones and lacks some. Clonal size and the V and J genes are those of that table, whereas D and trimming came from the DNA. Of 53,000 or so clones in the sample, 85% to 90% were seen once. This specimen belongs to a study of blood T cell repertoires in COVID-19. Looking at the study overall: The United States, Italy and Spain were the sources of the acute and convalescent COVID-19 samples.

The V gene end was trimmed by 7 bases and the J gene end by 5 bases; junction bases not matched to a gene: 11. This CDR3 contains 15 residues. Looked up from germline, CDR1 is MNHEY and CDR2 is SVGAGI. Sequencing was carried out using peripheral blood. This clonotype was obtained from a man of 80 years or more with acute or convalescent COVID-19. J is TRBJ2-1 and V is TRBV6-5; 7 positions match TRBD1. CDR3: CASNPQGSGDNEQFF. CDR3 DNA: TGTGCCAGCAATCCACAGGGGAGTGGCGACAATGAGCAGTTCTTC.